The text below deals with one T cell receptor beta chain. This record belongs to a study of blood T cell repertoires in COVID-19. The CDR3 consists of 14 residues. Germline V gene sequence: CDR1 SGHAT, CDR2 FQDESV (reference sequence). V was clipped by 6 bases and J by 3 bases; unmatched bases: 4. The authors' processing: By means of reference gene primer amplification, nucleated cell counts were estimated. Data came from immunoSEQ multiplex PCR; TCRdb stores just in-frame clones and leaves some out. Clone size and V and J calls were adopted from that table, with D and trimming inferred from the DNA. The table records more than 60,000 clones, about 90% of them present only once.

Sequenced: peripheral blood. The origin of this receptor is a woman in her 50s with active or convalescent COVID-19. The V gene is TRBV11-1, the J gene TRBJ1-1, with 10 bases fitting TRBD1. In DNA, the CDR3 is TGTGCCAGCAGTTCGACAGGGGGCGACACTGAAGCTTTCTTT. Its protein is CASSSTGGDTEAFF. The variable domain in full, with the rest retrieved from reference TRBV11-1 and TRBJ1-1, is EAEVAQSPRYKITEKSQAVAFWCDPISGHATLYWYRQILGQGPELLVQFQDESVVDDSQLPKDRFSAERLKGVDSTLKIQPAELGDSAMYLCASSSTGGDTEAFFGQGTRLTVV.